The present T cell receptor beta chain was sequenced within a study of blood T cell repertoires in COVID-19. The wider study: Donors in the United States, Italy and Spain gave samples during acute or convalescent COVID-19. PBMCs, B-cell-depleted T cells, or T cells were the source of the cDNA or gDNA that made up the material.

Among Cohort 3 donors, those recovered had two negative PCRs, clearance, or symptom resolution. TCRdb's table, derived via immunoSEQ multiplex PCR, lists solely in-frame clones and lacks some. The sample gives 200,000 to 250,000 clones, about 83% of which show up once; over 2% is in the top ten. Trimming took 1 base from V and 2 from J, leaving 9 bases between them. The CDR3 runs to 14 residues. Germline-derived CDR1 and CDR2 are SGHVS and FQNEAQ. Source material: PBMCs or T cells enriched from blood (not recorded which). The TCR was taken from a woman between 50 and 59 years old who had recovered from COVID-19. V gene TRBV7-8 combines with J gene TRBJ2-7; D is perhaps TRBD1 (5 bases). This chain's CDR3 is CASSLGGRAYEQYF. In DNA form, the CDR3 reads TGTGCCAGCAGCTTAGGGGGCAGAGCCTACGAGCAGTACTTC.